This is a list of T cell receptor beta chains from one sample in a study of regulatory T cells in long-lasting Graves disease. TCRdb re-derived calls from the multiplex PCR reads in MiXCR, one entry per CDR3 protein. The profile covers approximately 350,000 distinct CDR3 sequences, with 16% appearing a single time and 30% taken by the ten largest. These data were also reused for a study on T cells in Graves' hyperthyroidism and ophthalmopathy.

The sample consisted of peripheral blood mononuclear cells (PBMCs), taken at new diagnosis, from a patient treated with antithyroid drugs. Receptors were obtained from a man between 35 and 55 years old with Graves disease. The conserved cysteine and the conserved F or W are not part of the CDR3 here.

V gene: TRBV6-1
CDR3 protein: ASSEKRAELNTEAF

V gene: TRBV12-5
CDR3 protein: ASGLVPSHYSNQPQH

V gene: TRBV28
CDR3 protein: ASSFFGALTEAF

V gene: TRBV27
CDR3 protein: ASSFADQPQH

V gene: TRBV15
CDR3 protein: ATSGGRNWATDTQY

V gene: TRBV2
CDR3 protein: ASSRSTGGHTEAF

V gene: TRBV9
CDR3 protein: ASSGPEQGPYEQY

V gene: TRBV24-1
CDR3 protein: ATSGWDRTNTGELF

V gene: TRBV7-2
CDR3 protein: ASSLGASKETQY

V gene: TRBV24-1
CDR3 protein: ATSDPGAGGTHEQY

V gene: TRBV28
CDR3 protein: ASSLRVRGYGQPQH

V gene: TRBV12-5
CDR3 protein: APRGVRAQY

V gene: TRBV18
CDR3 protein: ASSPPGSGGDKF

V gene: TRBV4-1
CDR3 protein: ASSPRGAAFIYGYT

V gene: TRBV5-1
CDR3 protein: ASSFGTSGADEQF

V gene: TRBV4-2
CDR3 protein: ASSDDRAGGDTQY

V gene: TRBV28
CDR3 protein: ASSKLGVSSYEQY

V gene: TRBV12-3/TRBV12-4
CDR3 protein: ASSYQSWNTEAF

V gene: TRBV20-1
CDR3 protein: SALRQVGNTIY

V gene: TRBV6-1
CDR3 protein: ASSEGGGLGYGYT